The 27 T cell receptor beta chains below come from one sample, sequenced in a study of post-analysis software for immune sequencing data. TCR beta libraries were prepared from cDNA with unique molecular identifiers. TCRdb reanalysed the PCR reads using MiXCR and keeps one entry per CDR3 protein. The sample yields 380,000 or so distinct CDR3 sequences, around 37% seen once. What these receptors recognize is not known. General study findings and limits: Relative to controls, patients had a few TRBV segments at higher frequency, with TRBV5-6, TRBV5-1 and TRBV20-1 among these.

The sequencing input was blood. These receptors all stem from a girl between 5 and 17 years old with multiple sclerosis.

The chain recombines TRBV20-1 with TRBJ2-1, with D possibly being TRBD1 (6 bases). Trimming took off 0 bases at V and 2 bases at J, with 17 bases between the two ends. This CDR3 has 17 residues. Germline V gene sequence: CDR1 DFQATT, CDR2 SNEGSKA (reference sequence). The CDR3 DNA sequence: TGCAGTGCTAGAGAGGAAGAGGACAGCCATACCTACAATGAGCAGTTCTTC. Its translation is CSAREEEDSHTYNEQFF.

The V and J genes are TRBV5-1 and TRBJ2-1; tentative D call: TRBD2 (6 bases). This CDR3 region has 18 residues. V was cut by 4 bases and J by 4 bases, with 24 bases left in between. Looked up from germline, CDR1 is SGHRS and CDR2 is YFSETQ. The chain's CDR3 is CASSLLGMAGGTYNEQFF. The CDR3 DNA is TGCGCCAGCAGCCTACTTGGTATGGCTGGGGGGACTTACAATGAGCAGTTCTTC.

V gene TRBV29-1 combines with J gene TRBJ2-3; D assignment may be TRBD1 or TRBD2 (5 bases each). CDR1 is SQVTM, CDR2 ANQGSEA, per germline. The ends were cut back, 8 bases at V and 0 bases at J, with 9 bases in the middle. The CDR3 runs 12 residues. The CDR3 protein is CSSWGSTDTQYF. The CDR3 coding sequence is TGCAGCTCCTGGGGGAGCACAGATACGCAGTATTTT.

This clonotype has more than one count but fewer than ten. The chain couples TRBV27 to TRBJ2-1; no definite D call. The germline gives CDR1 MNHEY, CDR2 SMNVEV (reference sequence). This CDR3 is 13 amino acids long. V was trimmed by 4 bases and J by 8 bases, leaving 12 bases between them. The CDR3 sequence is CASSSGGPDEQFF. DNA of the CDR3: TGTGCCAGCAGTTCCGGCGGTCCTGATGAGCAGTTCTTC.

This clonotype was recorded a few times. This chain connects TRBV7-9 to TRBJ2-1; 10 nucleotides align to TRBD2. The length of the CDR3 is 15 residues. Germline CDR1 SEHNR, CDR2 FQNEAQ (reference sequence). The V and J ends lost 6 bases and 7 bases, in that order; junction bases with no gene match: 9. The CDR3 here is CASRSGTSAPNEQFF. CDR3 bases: TGTGCCAGCAGATCCGGGACTAGCGCCCCTAATGAGCAGTTCTTC.

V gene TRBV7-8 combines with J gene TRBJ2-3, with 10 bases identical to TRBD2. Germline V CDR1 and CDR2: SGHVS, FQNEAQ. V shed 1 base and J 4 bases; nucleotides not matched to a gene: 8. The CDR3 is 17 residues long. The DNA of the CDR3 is TGTGCCAGCAGCTTAGGCCGTCTAGCGGGGGTGTCAGATACGCAGTATTTT. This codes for CASSLGRLAGVSDTQYF.

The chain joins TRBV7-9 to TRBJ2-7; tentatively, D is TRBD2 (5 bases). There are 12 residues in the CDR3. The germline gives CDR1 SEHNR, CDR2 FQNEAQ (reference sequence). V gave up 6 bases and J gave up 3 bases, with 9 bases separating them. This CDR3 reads CASSHGDYEQYF. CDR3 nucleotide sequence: TGTGCCAGCAGTCACGGGGACTACGAGCAGTACTTC.

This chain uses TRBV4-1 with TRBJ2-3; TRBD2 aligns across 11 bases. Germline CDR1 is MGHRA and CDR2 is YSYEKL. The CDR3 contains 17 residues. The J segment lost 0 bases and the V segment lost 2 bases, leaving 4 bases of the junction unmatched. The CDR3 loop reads CASSQPTSGGSTDTQYF. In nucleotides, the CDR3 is TGCGCCAGCAGCCAACCTACTAGCGGGGGTAGCACAGATACGCAGTATTTT.

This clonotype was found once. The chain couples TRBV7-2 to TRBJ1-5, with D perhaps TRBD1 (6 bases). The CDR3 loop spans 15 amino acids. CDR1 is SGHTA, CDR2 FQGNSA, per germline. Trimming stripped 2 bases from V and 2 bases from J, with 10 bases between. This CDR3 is CASSLRGEGNQPQHF. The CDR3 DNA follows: TGTGCCAGCAGCTTAAGGGGGGAAGGCAATCAGCCCCAGCATTTT. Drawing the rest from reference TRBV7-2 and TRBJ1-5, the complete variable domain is GAGVSQSPSNKVTEKGKDVELRCDPISGHTALYWYRQSLGQGLEFLIYFQGNSAPDKSGLPSDRFSAERTGGSVSTLTIQRTQQEDSAVYLCASSLRGEGNQPQHFGDGTRLSIL.

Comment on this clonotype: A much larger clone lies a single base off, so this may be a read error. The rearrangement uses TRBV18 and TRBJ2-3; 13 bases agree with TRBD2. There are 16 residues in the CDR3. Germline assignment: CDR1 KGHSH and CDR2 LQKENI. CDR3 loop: CASPPGLAGGTDTQYF. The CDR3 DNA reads TGTGCCAGCCCACCTGGACTAGCGGGGGGCACAGATACGCAGTATTTT.

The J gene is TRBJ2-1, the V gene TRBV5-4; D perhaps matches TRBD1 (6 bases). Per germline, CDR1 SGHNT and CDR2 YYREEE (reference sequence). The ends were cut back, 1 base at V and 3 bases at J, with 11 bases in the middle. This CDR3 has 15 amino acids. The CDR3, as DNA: TGTGCCAGCAGCTTGCAACAGGGTGGCTACAATGAGCAGTTCTTC. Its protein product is CASSLQQGGYNEQFF.

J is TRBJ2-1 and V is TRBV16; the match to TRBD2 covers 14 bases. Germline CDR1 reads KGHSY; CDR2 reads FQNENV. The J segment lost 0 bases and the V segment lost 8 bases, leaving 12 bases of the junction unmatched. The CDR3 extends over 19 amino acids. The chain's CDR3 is CASGLPGLAGVSSYNEQFF. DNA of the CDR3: TGTGCCAGCGGACTGCCGGGACTAGCGGGGGTGAGCTCCTACAATGAGCAGTTCTTC.

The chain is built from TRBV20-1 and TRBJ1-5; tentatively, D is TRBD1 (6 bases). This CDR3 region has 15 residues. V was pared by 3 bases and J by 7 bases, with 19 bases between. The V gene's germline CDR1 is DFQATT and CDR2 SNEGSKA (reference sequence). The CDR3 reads CSASPRGGLGQPQHF. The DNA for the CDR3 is TGCAGTGCTAGCCCTCGCGGGGGCCTTGGGCAGCCCCAGCATTTT.

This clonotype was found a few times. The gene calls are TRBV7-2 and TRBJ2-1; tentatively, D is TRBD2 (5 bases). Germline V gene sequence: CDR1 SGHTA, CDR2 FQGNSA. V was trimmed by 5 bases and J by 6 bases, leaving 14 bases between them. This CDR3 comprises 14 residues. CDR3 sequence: CASSGLAGSNEQFF. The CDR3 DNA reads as TGTGCCAGCAGCGGACTGGCGGGTTCCAATGAGCAGTTCTTC. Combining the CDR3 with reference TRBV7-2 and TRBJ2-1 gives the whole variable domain GAGVSQSPSNKVTEKGKDVELRCDPISGHTALYWYRQSLGQGLEFLIYFQGNSAPDKSGLPSDRFSAERTGGSVSTLTIQRTQQEDSAVYLCASSGLAGSNEQFFGPGTRLTVL.

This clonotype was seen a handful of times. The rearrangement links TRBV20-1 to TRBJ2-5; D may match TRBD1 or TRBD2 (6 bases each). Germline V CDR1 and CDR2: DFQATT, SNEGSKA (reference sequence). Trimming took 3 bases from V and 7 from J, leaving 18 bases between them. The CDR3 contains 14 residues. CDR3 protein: CSARRNREEGTQYF. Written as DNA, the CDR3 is TGCAGTGCTAGGCGGAACAGGGAGGAGGGGACCCAGTACTTC.

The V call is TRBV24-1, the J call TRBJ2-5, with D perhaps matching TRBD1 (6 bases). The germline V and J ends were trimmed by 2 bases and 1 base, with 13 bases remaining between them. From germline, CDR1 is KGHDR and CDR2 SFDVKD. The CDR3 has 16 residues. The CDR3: CATSDSGETGQETQYF. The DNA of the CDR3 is TGTGCCACCAGTGATTCGGGCGAGACAGGCCAAGAGACCCAGTACTTC.

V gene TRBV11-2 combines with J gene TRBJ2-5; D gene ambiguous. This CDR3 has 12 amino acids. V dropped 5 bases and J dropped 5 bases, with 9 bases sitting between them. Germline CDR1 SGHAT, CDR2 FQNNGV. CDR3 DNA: TGTGCCAGCAGCCGAATGGGGGAGACCCAGTACTTC. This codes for CASSRMGETQYF.

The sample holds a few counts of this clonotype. The CDR3 coding sequence is TGTGCCACCAGCAGAGAGGAGGTCGCCTACGAGCAGTACTTC. Translating gives CATSREEVAYEQYF. This chain uses TRBV15 with TRBJ2-7; TRBD2 might be the D (5 bases). Between the trimmed V and J ends, which lost 0 bases and 2 bases, there was a span of 8 bases. The germline V gene encodes CDR1 LNHNV and CDR2 YYDKDF (reference sequence). The CDR3 covers 14 residues. Filled out from reference TRBV15 and TRBJ2-7, the complete variable domain reads DAMVIQNPRYQVTQFGKPVTLSCSQTLNHNVMYWYQQKSSQAPKLLFHYYDKDFNNEADTPDNFQSRRPNTSFCFLDIRSPGLGDTAMYLCATSREEVAYEQYFGPGTRLTVT.

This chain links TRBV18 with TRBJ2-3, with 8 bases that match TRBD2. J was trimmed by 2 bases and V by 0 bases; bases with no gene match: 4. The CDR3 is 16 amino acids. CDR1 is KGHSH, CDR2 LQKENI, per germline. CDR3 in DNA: TGTGCCAGCTCACCACCTGGACTAGCTAACACAGATACGCAGTATTTT. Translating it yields CASSPPGLANTDTQYF.

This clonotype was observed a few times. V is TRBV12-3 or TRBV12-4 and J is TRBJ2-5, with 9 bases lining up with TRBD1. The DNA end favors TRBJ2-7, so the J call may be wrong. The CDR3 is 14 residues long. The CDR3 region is CASSFWTGDYEQYF. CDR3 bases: TGTGCCAGCAGTTTTTGGACAGGGGACTACGAGCAGTACTTC.

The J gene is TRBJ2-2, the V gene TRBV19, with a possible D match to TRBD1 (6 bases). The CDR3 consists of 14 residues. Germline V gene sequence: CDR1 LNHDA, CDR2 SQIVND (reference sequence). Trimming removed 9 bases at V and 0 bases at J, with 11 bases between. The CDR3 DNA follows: TGTGCCAGCAAGACAGGAACGAACACCGGGGAGCTGTTTTTT. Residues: CASKTGTNTGELFF.

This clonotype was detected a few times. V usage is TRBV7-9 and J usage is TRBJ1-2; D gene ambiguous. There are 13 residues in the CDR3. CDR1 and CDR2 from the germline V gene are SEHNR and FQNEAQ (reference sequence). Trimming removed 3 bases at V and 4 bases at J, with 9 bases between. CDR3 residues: CASSFPQVYGYTF. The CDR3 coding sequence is TGTGCCAGCAGCTTCCCCCAGGTCTATGGCTACACCTTC.

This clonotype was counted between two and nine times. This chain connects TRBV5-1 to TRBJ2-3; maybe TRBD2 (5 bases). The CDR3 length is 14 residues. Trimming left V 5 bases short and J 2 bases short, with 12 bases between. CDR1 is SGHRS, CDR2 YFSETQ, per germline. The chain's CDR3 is CASRPAVFTDTQYF. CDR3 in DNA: TGCGCCAGCAGGCCAGCGGTGTTCACAGATACGCAGTATTTT.

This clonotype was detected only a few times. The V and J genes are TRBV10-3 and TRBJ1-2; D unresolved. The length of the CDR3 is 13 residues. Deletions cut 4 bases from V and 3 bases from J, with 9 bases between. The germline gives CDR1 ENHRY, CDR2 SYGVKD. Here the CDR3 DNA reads TGTGCCATCAGTGTGCACGGAGACTATGGCTACACCTTC. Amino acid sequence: CAISVHGDYGYTF.

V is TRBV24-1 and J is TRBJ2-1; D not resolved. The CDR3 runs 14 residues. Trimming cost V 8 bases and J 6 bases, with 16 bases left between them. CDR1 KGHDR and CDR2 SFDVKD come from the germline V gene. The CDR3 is CATTFTREANEQFF. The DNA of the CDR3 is TGTGCCACCACATTCACTCGAGAGGCCAATGAGCAGTTCTTC.

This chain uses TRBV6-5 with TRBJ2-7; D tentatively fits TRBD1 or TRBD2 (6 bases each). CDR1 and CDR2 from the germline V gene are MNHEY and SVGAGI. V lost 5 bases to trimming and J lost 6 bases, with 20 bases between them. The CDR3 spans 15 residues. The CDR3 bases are TGTGCCAGCAGTCCCCTTTCGGGGGCGCAGGGCGAGCAGTACTTC. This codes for CASSPLSGAQGEQYF.

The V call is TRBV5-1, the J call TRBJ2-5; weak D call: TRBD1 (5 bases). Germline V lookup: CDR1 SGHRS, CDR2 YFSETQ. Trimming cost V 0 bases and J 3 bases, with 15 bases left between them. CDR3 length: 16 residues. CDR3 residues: CASSLAGQGSKETQYF. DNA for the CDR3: TGCGCCAGCAGCTTGGCAGGGCAGGGCTCTAAAGAGACCCAGTACTTC. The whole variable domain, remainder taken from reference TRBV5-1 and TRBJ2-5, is KAGVTQTPRYLIKTRGQQVTLSCSPISGHRSVSWYQQTPGQGLQFLFEYFSETQRNKGNFPGRFSGRQFSNSRSEMNVSTLELGDSALYLCASSLAGQGSKETQYFGPGTRLLVL.